This TCR beta chain is drawn from a study of cytomegalovirus exposure and HLA in healthy donors. Study results and limitations: The tendency of first-cohort TCR clusters to co-occur in the 120 validation repertoires was identified by a subsequent analysis. The study flagged about 150 TCR beta chains as cytomegalovirus-associated.

Some clones are missing from TCRdb's copy, which holds only in-frame ones; the method was immunoSEQ multiplex PCR. Of about 200,000 clones in the sample, roughly 83% were seen once. The donors formed part of the roughly 120-subject validation cohort, distinct from the roughly 620-subject first cohort. Between the trimmed V and J ends, which lost 2 bases and 0 bases, there was a span of 8 bases. The CDR3 contains 14 residues. The V gene's germline CDR1 is SGHRS and CDR2 YFSETQ. Points on this clone: No antigen is known for it.

The source is a woman under 30 in good health and CMV-seronegative. The genes are TRBV5-1 and TRBJ1-1; D is possibly TRBD1 (5 bases). Sequenced material: PBMCs. Here the CDR3 DNA reads TGCGCCAGCAGCTTCAGGGAAATGAACACTGAAGCTTTCTTT. Translation: CASSFREMNTEAFF.